This T cell receptor (beta chain) was captured by sequencing in a study of early T cells in non-severe SARS-CoV-2 infection. Individually, cDNA molecules had unique molecular identifiers attached to them. TCRdb re-called the 5' RACE reads with MiXCR, one entry per CDR3 protein. The top ten clones hold roughly an eighth of a sample with tens of thousands of distinct CDR3 sequences, approximately 7.9% of them seen once. Germline CDR1 and CDR2: SGHRS and YFSETQ. The CDR3 has 16 residues. The V and J ends lost 0 bases and 3 bases respectively, with 12 bases between them. This clonotype was counted a few times.

Sequenced material: whole blood, taken at baseline. The chain couples TRBV5-1 to TRBJ2-2; D is unresolved. This sequence was found in an adult who was a healthcare worker with PCR-confirmed SARS-CoV-2 infection or an uninfected control (not recorded which). CDR3 sequence reads: CASSLVVDKHTGELFF. As DNA, the CDR3 is TGCGCCAGCAGCTTGGTTGTCGACAAACACACCGGGGAGCTGTTTTTT.